The 11 T cell receptor beta chains given below trace back to one sample, sequenced in a study of blood T cell repertoires in COVID-19. Method: immunoSEQ multiplex PCR; TCRdb's copy keeps in-frame clones and lacks some. This table holds about 91,000 clones, more than 75% found once. The material sequenced was peripheral blood. Receptors were obtained from an elderly woman with active COVID-19.

The gene calls are TRBV4-3 and TRBJ2-3; 16 bases are a match to TRBD2. V lost 5 bases, J lost 6 bases, and 14 bases stayed unmatched. This CDR3 is 19 amino acids long. Germline-derived CDR1 and CDR2 are LGHNA and YSLEER. DNA of the CDR3: TGCGCCAGCAGCTCGCTCGGGACTAGCGGGAGGGCCAGGCGGGATACGCAGTATTTT. It specifies CASSSLGTSGRARRDTQYF.

A single count supports this clone. V usage is TRBV7-2 and J usage is TRBJ1-2; D gene ambiguous. Germline V gene lookup returns CDR1 SGHTA and CDR2 FQGNSA. The CDR3 consists of 14 residues. V lost 4 bases, J lost 11 bases, and 20 bases lay in between. The CDR3 nucleotides are TGTGCCAGCAGCTCACTATTGGGCTGGACTGGGTACACCTTC. The encoded protein is CASSSLLGWTGYTF.

This chain connects TRBV3-1 (or the pseudogene TRBV3-2) to TRBJ2-1, with 13 bases identical to TRBD2. The CDR3 is 16 residues long. V was pared by 1 base and J by 7 bases, with 4 bases of the junction left unmatched. Germline V gene sequence: CDR1 LGHDT, CDR2 YNNKEL (reference sequence). CDR3 sequence: CASSQVTTSGRNEQFF. The CDR3 bases are TGTGCCAGCAGCCAAGTTACGACTAGCGGGAGGAATGAGCAGTTCTTC.

V and J are TRBV5-1 and TRBJ2-7; 9 bases fit TRBD2. Looked up from germline, CDR1 is SGHRS and CDR2 is YFSETQ. With V trimmed by 1 base and J by 6 bases, 11 bases remained unmatched. This CDR3 comprises 16 residues. The CDR3 DNA reads TGCGCCAGCAGCTTGACTTTCGCGGGAGGGCCTGGCGAGCAGTACTTC. Protein: CASSLTFAGGPGEQYF.

V gene TRBV4-2 combines with J gene TRBJ2-2; D is perhaps TRBD1 (6 bases). CDR3 size: 14 residues. Germline V gene sequence: CDR1 LGHNA, CDR2 YNFKEQ. V dropped 3 bases and J dropped 2 bases, with 7 bases sitting between them. As DNA, the CDR3 is TGTGCCAGCAGCCAGGGGGCCAACACCGGGGAGCTGTTTTTT. Residues: CASSQGANTGELFF.

This sequence joins TRBV27 and TRBJ2-6; TRBD2 is a possible D gene (6 bases). Trimming stripped 3 bases from V and 4 bases from J, with 22 bases between. The germline CDR1 and CDR2 sequences are MNHEY and SMNVEV (reference sequence). The CDR3 totals 19 residues. The CDR3 DNA sequence: TGTGCCAGCAGTTTCCTAGTACCGGGACTGCACGCCGGGGCCAACGTCCTGACTTTC. Its protein is CASSFLVPGLHAGANVLTF.

The chain uses TRBV19 and TRBJ2-3; the D gene is possibly TRBD2 (6 bases). Trimming removed 7 bases from V and 6 bases from J, with 17 bases in between. The CDR3 is made up of 14 amino acids. CDR1 and CDR2 (germline): LNHDA, SQIVND (reference sequence). CDR3 in DNA: TGTGCCAGTAACACGGGAGTACACGTGGATACGCAGTATTTT. This translates into CASNTGVHVDTQYF.

The chain is built from TRBV6-5 and TRBJ1-6; no clear D. The V end lost 2 bases, the J end lost 0 bases, and 8 bases lay between the germline ends. The CDR3 contains 16 residues. Germline V gene sequence: CDR1 MNHEY, CDR2 SVGAGI. The DNA for the CDR3 is TGTGCCAGCAGTTACCAGGCCAACTCCTATAATTCACCCCTCCACTTT. Protein: CASSYQANSYNSPLHF.

The CDR3 spells CATDSYYEQYF. CDR3 DNA sequence: TGTGCCACCGACAGTTACTACGAGCAGTACTTC. V is TRBV6-5 and J is TRBJ2-7, with D tentatively TRBD1 (5 bases). The CDR3 extends over 11 amino acids. Germline assignment: CDR1 MNHEY and CDR2 SVGAGI. The V and J ends lost 10 bases and 3 bases respectively, with 10 bases between them.

This rearrangement joins TRBV24-1 to TRBJ1-1; D is ambiguous. The CDR3 covers 13 residues. Trimming took off 3 bases at V and 6 bases at J, with 10 bases between the two ends. CDR1 and CDR2 from the germline V gene are KGHDR and SFDVKD. CDR3 nucleotide sequence: TGTGCCACCAGTGATGCTGGCAAACCTGAAGCTTTCTTT. Translation: CATSDAGKPEAFF.

V usage is TRBV19 and J usage is TRBJ1-5; D uncertain. Trimming removed 7 bases from V and 3 bases from J, with 19 bases in between. CDR1 is LNHDA and CDR2 is SQIVND in the germline V gene (reference sequence). The CDR3 length is 16 residues. Written as DNA, the CDR3 is TGTGCCAGTACCCTTCTTCCCGGTAAAAACAATCAGCCCCAGCATTTT. This translates into CASTLLPGKNNQPQHF.